Listed here is a single T cell receptor (beta chain). The antigen is not known. This entry is derived from a study of identical twins. General observations from the study: Twin pairs' shared out-of-frame alpha sequences were enriched in low generation probability.

It was template switching that added a universal primer site, and there were unique molecular identifiers on the cDNA. A single record per CDR3 protein comes from TCRdb applying MiXCR to the 5' RACE reads. The sample has 1,800,000 or so distinct CDR3 sequences; about 30% are singletons. The receptor was isolated from a newborn girl in good health. The sample comprised cord blood.

The CDR3 DNA reads TGTGCCAGCCGACGAGACAGGTACAATGAGCAGTTCTTC. Protein: CASRRDRYNEQFF. This chain uses TRBV6-5 with TRBJ2-1; the D gene is possibly TRBD1 (6 bases). CDR1 is MNHEY and CDR2 is SVGAGI in the germline V gene. Trimming shortened V by 8 bases and J by 4 bases, and 12 bases separated the two germline ends. The CDR3 has 13 amino acids.